These 25 T cell receptor beta chains share one sample of origin, sequenced in a study of blood T cell repertoires in COVID-19. The table came from immunoSEQ multiplex PCR; TCRdb's copy has only in-frame clones and leaves some out. Of tens of thousands of clones listed, roughly 73% are singletons. Material: peripheral blood. The receptors here all came from a man older than 75 with acute or convalescent COVID-19.

This rearrangement joins TRBV29-1 to TRBJ2-3; 11 nucleotides align to TRBD2. V shed 3 bases, J shed 3 bases, and the junction held 2 bases outside the gene matches. Germline CDR1 is SQVTM and CDR2 is ANQGSEA. The CDR3 covers 14 residues. The CDR3: CSVESSGRTDTQYF. The CDR3 DNA sequence: TGCAGCGTTGAGTCTAGCGGGAGGACAGATACGCAGTATTTT.

This clone is a singleton in its sample. This chain links TRBV6-2 or TRBV6-3 with TRBJ2-7, with D unresolved. The CDR3 is 18 amino acids. Germline V lookup: CDR1 MNHEY, CDR2 SVGEGT. Deletions cut 2 bases from V and 2 bases from J, with 22 bases between. Written as DNA, the CDR3 is TGTGCCAGCAGTTACCCCCGGGTCCGCCGCGGATCCCCCTACGAGCAGTACTTC. The encoded protein is CASSYPRVRRGSPYEQYF.

This clone has only a few counts. The chain joins TRBV6-5 to TRBJ1-5, with unresolved D. Germline V gene lookup returns CDR1 MNHEY and CDR2 SVGAGI. V gave up 8 bases and J gave up 0 bases, with 11 bases separating them. The CDR3 has 14 residues. The chain's CDR3 is CASGHRDSNQPQHF. The CDR3 nucleotides are TGTGCCAGCGGGCACAGAGATAGCAATCAGCCCCAGCATTTT.

This clone has only one observation. V is TRBV7-8 and J is TRBJ2-3, with TRBD2 matching 11 bases. CDR1 SGHVS and CDR2 FQNEAQ come from the germline V gene. Trimming cost V 2 bases and J 4 bases; bases outside gene matches: 11. CDR3 length: 18 residues. Written as DNA, the CDR3 is TGTGCCAGCAGCTTATTCGGACTAGCGGGCGGGGTATCAGATACGCAGTATTTT. Translation: CASSLFGLAGGVSDTQYF.

This chain joins TRBV5-4 and TRBJ1-2; 10 bases line up with TRBD1. Germline assignment: CDR1 SGHNT and CDR2 YYREEE (reference sequence). After removal of 4 bases from V and 4 bases from J, the junction contained 7 bases not matched to a gene. There are 15 residues in the CDR3. The CDR3: CASSAQDRGPYGYTF. The CDR3 bases are TGTGCCAGCAGCGCCCAAGACAGGGGGCCCTATGGCTACACCTTC. Combining the CDR3 with reference TRBV5-4 and TRBJ1-2 gives the whole variable domain ETGVTQSPTHLIKTRGQQVTLRCSSQSGHNTVSWYQQALGQGPQFIFQYYREEENGRGNFPPRFSGLQFPNYSSELNVNALELDDSALYLCASSAQDRGPYGYTFGSGTRLTVV.

This clone came up a few times. V and J are TRBV28 and TRBJ2-7; no definite D call. Per germline, CDR1 MDHEN and CDR2 SYDVKM. The germline V and J ends were trimmed by 5 bases and 6 bases, with 8 bases remaining between them. The CDR3 consists of 11 residues. CDR3 protein: CASSRRGEQYF. CDR3 sequence (DNA): TGTGCCAGCAGTCGGAGAGGCGAGCAGTACTTC. The full variable domain, with the rest looked up from reference TRBV28 and TRBJ2-7, is DVKVTQSSRYLVKRTGEKVFLECVQDMDHENMFWYRQDPGLGLRLIYFSYDVKMKEKGDIPEGYSVSREKKERFSLILESASTNQTSMYLCASSRRGEQYFGPGTRLTVT.

V gene TRBV2 combines with J gene TRBJ2-5; 10 bases are shared with TRBD2. The CDR3 contains 15 residues. Germline CDR1 SNHLY, CDR2 FYNNEI. J was trimmed by 3 bases and V by 8 bases; bases with no gene match: 9. CDR3 sequence reads: CASVPSGSREETQYF. In nucleotides, the CDR3 is TGTGCCAGCGTCCCTAGCGGGAGCCGGGAAGAGACCCAGTACTTC.

This clone appeared a single time. The J gene is TRBJ1-5, the V gene TRBV15; D possibly corresponds to TRBD1 (6 bases). From germline, CDR1 is LNHNV and CDR2 YYDKDF (reference sequence). Deletions cut 0 bases from V and 9 bases from J, with 15 bases between. This CDR3 has 15 residues. The CDR3 here is CATSRDLGGGGPQHF. CDR3 sequence (DNA): TGTGCCACCAGCAGAGATTTGGGGGGAGGGGGGCCCCAGCATTTT.

V usage is TRBV19 and J usage is TRBJ1-6; no firm D call. V gave up 7 bases and J gave up 7 bases, with 14 bases separating them. The germline V gene encodes CDR1 LNHDA and CDR2 SQIVND (reference sequence). The CDR3 consists of 14 residues. Written as DNA, the CDR3 is TGTGCCAGTATCTCCGGCGGGTTCAATTCACCCCTCCACTTT. This gives the protein CASISGGFNSPLHF. The full variable domain, completed using reference TRBV19 and TRBJ1-6, is DGGITQSPKYLFRKEGQNVTLSCEQNLNHDAMYWYRQDPGQGLRLIYYSQIVNDFQKGDIAEGYSVSREKKESFPLTVTSAQKNPTAFYLCASISGGFNSPLHFGNGTRLTVT.

This chain links TRBV2 with TRBJ2-3; the match to TRBD1 covers 7 bases. Germline CDR1 reads SNHLY; CDR2 reads FYNNEI. Trimming removed 7 bases from V and 2 bases from J; junction bases left unmatched: 9. The CDR3 has 15 residues. The CDR3 region is CASTTGFGFTDTQYF. The CDR3 coding sequence is TGTGCCAGCACGACAGGGTTTGGGTTCACAGATACGCAGTATTTT.

V and J are TRBV30 and TRBJ2-7; D is perhaps TRBD1 (5 bases). Germline CDR1 and CDR2: GTSNPN and SVGIG (reference sequence). The V end was cut by 4 bases, the J end by 3 bases, with 22 bases between. This CDR3 spans 16 amino acids. The CDR3 bases are TGTGCCTGGACACCCTCTTGGGGCAGCGCAATCTACGAGCAGTACTTC. It translates to CAWTPSWGSAIYEQYF.

The chain combines TRBV25-1 with TRBJ2-2, with a weak D call TRBD2 (6 bases). Trimming left V 3 bases short and J 4 bases short, with 12 bases between. Germline CDR1 MGHDK, CDR2 SYGVNS. The CDR3 has 15 amino acids. Here the CDR3 reads CASSDAGTVTGELFF. The DNA for the CDR3 is TGTGCCAGCAGTGACGCGGGAACGGTCACCGGGGAGCTGTTTTTT.

V gene TRBV2 combines with J gene TRBJ2-7; 7 positions match TRBD1. From germline, CDR1 is SNHLY and CDR2 FYNNEI. The V and J ends lost 5 bases and 0 bases, in that order; junction bases with no gene match: 7. This CDR3 region has 15 residues. This chain's CDR3 is CASSRDRSFSYEQYF. CDR3 DNA sequence: TGTGCCAGCAGTCGGGACAGATCTTTCTCCTACGAGCAGTACTTC.

This rearrangement joins TRBV2 to TRBJ2-1, with TRBD2 matching over 13 bases. Germline values: CDR1 SNHLY, CDR2 FYNNEI. The CDR3 loop spans 16 amino acids. V shed 7 bases, J shed 4 bases, and the junction held 7 bases outside the gene matches. For the CDR3, the DNA is TGTGCCAGCAAAAGACTAGCGGGAGGATCGTACAATGAGCAGTTCTTC. Translated: CASKRLAGGSYNEQFF.

Turning to this clone: The junction does not match germline at one end; this may be a read error. The chain carries TRBV14 and TRBJ2-7; possible D gene TRBD1, 6 bases. CDR1 and CDR2 from the germline V gene are SGHDN and FVKESK. This CDR3 has 12 amino acids. CDR3 DNA: TGTGCCAGCACCCAAAGGACAGCCGAGCAGTACTTC. Translation: CASTQRTAEQYF.

This clone showed up just once. This chain uses TRBV6-5 with TRBJ2-2, with a weak D call TRBD2 (6 bases). Germline loops: CDR1 MNHEY, CDR2 SVGAGI. CDR3 length: 16 residues. Trimming pared 2 bases from V and 7 bases from J, leaving 17 bases between. In DNA form, the CDR3 reads TGTGCCAGCAGTTACCCGATGAGGGAGGTCGACGGGGAGCTGTTTTTT. The encoded protein is CASSYPMREVDGELFF.

This chain uses TRBV30 with TRBJ1-6; 7 bases are shared with TRBD1. In germline, CDR1 is GTSNPN, CDR2 SVGIG (reference sequence). The CDR3 is made up of 14 amino acids. V lost 1 base and J lost 9; bases outside the gene matches: 6. The CDR3: CAWSGDRRISPLHF. The CDR3 DNA follows: TGTGCCTGGAGTGGGGACAGAAGAATTTCACCCCTCCACTTT.

The V gene is TRBV7-2, the J gene TRBJ2-5; 10 nucleotides line up with TRBD2. The CDR3 has 16 amino acids. Germline CDR1 SGHTA, CDR2 FQGNSA. J lost 5 bases, V lost 2 bases, and 8 bases had no gene match. The DNA of the CDR3 is TGTGCCAGCAGCTTAACCTCTAGCGGGAGCCGGGAGACCCAGTACTTC. It codes for CASSLTSSGSRETQYF.

The genes are TRBV2 and TRBJ2-1; TRBD2 aligns across 14 bases. CDR1 is SNHLY and CDR2 is FYNNEI in the germline V gene. The CDR3 has 14 amino acids. V gave up 8 bases and J gave up 10 bases; unmatched junction bases: 7. CDR3 sequence reads: CASVYGLAGGEQFF. CDR3 coding DNA: TGTGCCAGCGTCTATGGACTAGCGGGAGGCGAGCAGTTCTTC.

The J gene is TRBJ2-7, the V gene TRBV5-1; D might be TRBD1 (6 bases). The CDR3 extends over 15 amino acids. Germline CDR1 reads SGHRS; CDR2 reads YFSETQ. V lost 4 bases and J lost 1, with 15 bases in between. CDR3 in DNA: TGCGCCAGCAGCACTCAGAGAGGGGGATCCTACGAGCAGTACTTC. This sequence encodes CASSTQRGGSYEQYF.

On this clone itself: The germline gene is not matched at one end of the junction; a read error may be the cause. The J gene is TRBJ2-7, the V gene TRBV30; TRBD2 agrees at 12 bases. The germline V gene encodes CDR1 GTSNPN and CDR2 SVGIG (reference sequence). There are 14 residues in the CDR3. Written as DNA, the CDR3 is TGTGCCTGGAGTGCACAGACTAGCGGGAGCCCGGAGCACTTC. Translating it yields CAWSAQTSGSPEHF. The full variable domain, completed using reference TRBV30 and TRBJ2-7, is SQTIHQWPATLVQPVGSPLSLECTVEGTSNPNLYWYRQAAGRGLQLLFYSVGIGQISSEVPQNLSASRPQDRQFILSSKKLLLSDSGFYLCAWSAQTSGSPEHFGPGTRLTVT.

Ten or more counts support this clone. The genes are TRBV29-1 and TRBJ1-1; the D gene is possibly TRBD1 (6 bases). Looked up from germline, CDR1 is SQVTM and CDR2 is ANQGSEA. The V gene lost 3 bases and the J gene lost 1 base, with 9 bases spanning the gap. This CDR3 region has 13 residues. The CDR3 DNA follows: TGCAGCGTTGATGGACAGACGAACACTGAAGCTTTCTTT. Translating it yields CSVDGQTNTEAFF. The full variable domain, its missing parts supplied by reference TRBV29-1 and TRBJ1-1, is SAVISQKPSRDICQRGTSLTIQCQVDSQVTMMFWYRQQPGQSLTLIATANQGSEATYESGFVIDKFPISRPNLTFSTLTVSNMSPEDSSIYLCSVDGQTNTEAFFGQGTRLTVV.

This clone was detected a few times. The V call is TRBV2, the J call TRBJ2-5; 11 nucleotides agree with TRBD2. The junction had 9 bases not matched to a gene; V was cut back by 7 bases and J by 5 bases. This CDR3 has 15 residues. Germline loops: CDR1 SNHLY, CDR2 FYNNEI. The CDR3 here is CASKMTSGAGETQYF. CDR3 DNA sequence: TGTGCCAGCAAGATGACTAGCGGGGCCGGGGAGACCCAGTACTTC.

The CDR3 reads CASSRTSGSRNEQYF. CDR3 bases: TGTGCCAGCAGCCGGACTAGCGGGTCTAGAAACGAGCAGTACTTC. The chain has TRBV28 and TRBJ2-7; 11 bases agree with TRBD2. Unmatched junction bases numbered 9, after V lost 6 bases and J lost 5 bases. This CDR3 has 15 amino acids. CDR1 and CDR2 from the germline V gene are MDHEN and SYDVKM.

The chain couples TRBV5-4 to TRBJ2-4; 11 bases agree with TRBD1. The CDR3 loop spans 16 amino acids. Germline-derived CDR1 and CDR2 are SGHNT and YYREEE (reference sequence). Germline trimming cut 4 bases from V and 5 bases from J; bases unmatched to any gene: 8. CDR3 sequence reads: CASSGGTGGVENIQYF. As DNA, the CDR3 is TGTGCCAGCAGCGGTGGGACAGGGGGAGTGGAAAACATTCAGTACTTC.